A single sample gave rise to the 27 T cell receptor beta chains below, sequenced in a study of T cell responses to AZD1222 COVID-19 vaccine. Profiling relied on immunoSEQ multiplex PCR, and the TCRdb table lists in-frame clones only, not all of them. The sample carries 100,000 to 140,000 clones, 75% to 90% recorded once. The specimen was peripheral blood, collected on day 0 of AZD1222 vaccination. The receptors originated from an adult in good health.

The V gene is TRBV6-5, the J gene TRBJ2-5; no clear D. The germline V gene has CDR1 MNHEY and CDR2 SVGAGI. The CDR3 length is 14 residues. V lost 2 bases and J lost 2, with 9 bases in between. CDR3 loop: CASSYGLGQETQYF. CDR3 nucleotide sequence: TGTGCCAGCAGTTACGGTCTGGGGCAAGAGACCCAGTACTTC.

This chain joins TRBV4-2 and TRBJ1-2, with 8 bases identical to TRBD1. The CDR3 is 14 amino acids. The V gene end was trimmed by 3 bases and the J gene end by 0 bases; junction bases not matched to a gene: 0. CDR1 and CDR2 (germline): LGHNA, YNFKEQ. CDR3 sequence reads: CASSQGQANYGYTF. The CDR3 bases are TGTGCCAGCAGCCAGGGACAGGCTAACTATGGCTACACCTTC.

V is TRBV6-2 or TRBV6-3 and J is TRBJ2-2; D unclear. Looked up from germline, CDR1 is MNHEY and CDR2 is SVGEGT. The germline V and J ends were trimmed by 2 bases and 9 bases, with 7 bases remaining between them. The CDR3 covers 12 residues. Written as DNA, the CDR3 is TGTGCCAGCAGTTACGGGTACAGGGAGCTGTTTTTT. It encodes CASSYGYRELFF.

The chain has TRBV5-4 and TRBJ1-2, with unresolved D. With 5 bases removed from V and 2 bases from J, the gap between germline ends came to 13 bases. The CDR3 consists of 14 residues. Germline V gene sequence: CDR1 SGHNT, CDR2 YYREEE (reference sequence). CDR3 nucleotides: TGTGCCAGCAGAGGGATGGGTACGAACTATGGCTACACCTTC. Encoded protein: CASRGMGTNYGYTF.

The V and J genes are TRBV5-1 and TRBJ2-5; 8 bases fit TRBD2. The CDR3 covers 14 residues. V lost 6 bases and J lost 3; bases outside the gene matches: 7. Germline V gives CDR1 SGHRS, CDR2 YFSETQ. This chain's CDR3 is CASMERGRKETQYF. DNA for the CDR3: TGCGCCAGCATGGAGCGGGGGCGAAAAGAGACCCAGTACTTC. Looking up the rest from reference TRBV5-1 and TRBJ2-5 gives the full variable domain: KAGVTQTPRYLIKTRGQQVTLSCSPISGHRSVSWYQQTPGQGLQFLFEYFSETQRNKGNFPGRFSGRQFSNSRSEMNVSTLELGDSALYLCASMERGRKETQYFGPGTRLLVL.

This chain uses TRBV5-1 with TRBJ1-2; D perhaps matches TRBD1 (5 bases). The length of the CDR3 is 15 residues. Trimming left V 0 bases short and J 8 bases short, with 17 bases between. In germline, CDR1 is SGHRS, CDR2 YFSETQ. The CDR3 spells CASSLAPGPRMGYTF. For the CDR3, the DNA is TGCGCCAGCAGCTTGGCTCCGGGGCCTCGGATGGGCTACACCTTC.

The chain employs TRBV7-6 and TRBJ1-5; TRBD1 matches at 10 bases. The CDR3 has 15 residues. Germline V gene data show CDR1 as SGHVS and CDR2 as FNYEAQ. J lost 7 bases, V lost 1 base, and 4 bases had no gene match. CDR3 sequence (DNA): TGTGCCAGCAGCTTAGAGACAGGGGGCGTACAGCCCCAGCATTTT. The encoded protein is CASSLETGGVQPQHF.

V usage is TRBV6-1 and J usage is TRBJ1-6; TRBD1 is a possible D gene (6 bases). Trimming removed 2 bases at V and 14 bases at J, with 13 bases between. The CDR3 sequence is 13 residues long. CDR1 and CDR2 from the germline V gene are MNHNS and SASEGT. The CDR3 nucleotides are TGTGCCAGCAGTGAACCCGCAGGGGTATCCCTCCACTTT. This codes for CASSEPAGVSLHF.

This sequence joins TRBV5-4 and TRBJ1-4; D is ambiguous. The V and J ends lost 0 bases and 6 bases respectively, with 6 bases between them. The germline gives CDR1 SGHNT, CDR2 YYREEE (reference sequence). The CDR3 length is 13 residues. CDR3 residues: CASSLDGHEKLFF. CDR3 nucleotides: TGTGCCAGCAGCTTGGACGGACATGAAAAACTGTTTTTT.

The chain couples TRBV5-6 to TRBJ2-5; D unresolved. Deletions cut 3 bases from V and 5 bases from J, with 17 bases between. CDR3 length equals 15 residues. Germline CDR1 and CDR2: SGHDT and YYEEEE. Here the CDR3 DNA reads TGTGCCAGCAGCTCCGACCTACCCCGTGGGGAGACCCAGTACTTC. This translates into CASSSDLPRGETQYF. Complete variable domain (other parts from reference TRBV5-6 and TRBJ2-5): DAGVTQSPTHLIKTRGQQVTLRCSPKSGHDTVSWYQQALGQGPQFIFQYYEEEERQRGNFPDRFSGHQFPNYSSELNVNALLLGDSALYLCASSSDLPRGETQYFGPGTRLLVL.

CDR3 nucleotide sequence: TGTGCCAGCAGCGTAGTAGCAGAGAATTCACCCCTCCACTTT. Protein: CASSVVAENSPLHF. This rearrangement joins TRBV9 to TRBJ1-6; D call uncertain. Germline V gene data show CDR1 as SGDLS and CDR2 as YYNGEE. V shed 0 bases and J shed 7 bases, with 8 bases lying between them. The CDR3 is made up of 14 amino acids.

V is TRBV28 and J is TRBJ2-7, with 11 bases aligning to TRBD2. V was clipped by 6 bases and J by 4 bases; unmatched bases: 14. This CDR3 region has 17 residues. Per the germline V gene, CDR1 is MDHEN and CDR2 is SYDVKM. CDR3 sequence reads: CASRRTNSGRAGYEQYF. The CDR3 DNA is TGTGCCAGCAGGAGGACCAATAGCGGGAGGGCCGGGTACGAGCAGTACTTC. The variable domain in full, with the rest retrieved from reference TRBV28 and TRBJ2-7, is DVKVTQSSRYLVKRTGEKVFLECVQDMDHENMFWYRQDPGLGLRLIYFSYDVKMKEKGDIPEGYSVSREKKERFSLILESASTNQTSMYLCASRRTNSGRAGYEQYFGPGTRLTVT.

This clone came up once. The chain has TRBV10-3 and TRBJ1-2; D gene unclear. The germline V gene encodes CDR1 ENHRY and CDR2 SYGVKD. The CDR3 totals 12 residues. Trimming pared 10 bases from V and 2 bases from J, leaving 11 bases between. The CDR3 sequence: CATSVENYGYTF. The DNA for the CDR3 is TGTGCCACCTCCGTTGAAAACTATGGCTACACCTTC.

J is TRBJ1-5 and V is TRBV6-5; D gene unclear. Germline lookup yields CDR1 MNHEY and CDR2 SVGAGI. V dropped 8 bases and J dropped 5 bases, with 16 bases sitting between them. The length of the CDR3 is 14 residues. The CDR3 region is CASHTTRQDQPQHF. The DNA of the CDR3 is TGTGCCAGCCATACTACTCGGCAGGATCAGCCCCAGCATTTT.

The chain couples TRBV7-8 to TRBJ2-6, with 7 bases that match TRBD1. The junction had 6 bases not matched to a gene; V was cut back by 5 bases and J by 2 bases. CDR3 size: 16 residues. Germline V gene data show CDR1 as SGHVS and CDR2 as FQNEAQ. CDR3 residues: CASSGPDRAGANVLTF. The DNA for the CDR3 is TGTGCCAGCAGCGGACCAGACAGGGCTGGGGCCAACGTCCTGACTTTC.

The rearrangement joins TRBV25-1 to TRBJ1-1; weak D call: TRBD1 (6 bases). This CDR3 spans 13 amino acids. The V end was cut by 7 bases, the J end by 4 bases, with 13 bases between. Germline CDR1 and CDR2: MGHDK and SYGVNS. CDR3 sequence (DNA): TGTGCCAGCAAAGAACAGGGCTCCACTGAAGCTTTCTTT. Translation: CASKEQGSTEAFF.

CDR3 sequence (DNA): TGTGCCAGCAGCTTAGTAGGCCCAGAGAATGAAAAACTGTTTTTT. Translating it yields CASSLVGPENEKLFF. V and J are TRBV7-9 and TRBJ1-4, with D unclear. Trimming shortened V by 1 base and J by 5 bases, and 11 bases separated the two germline ends. Germline lookup yields CDR1 SEHNR and CDR2 FQNEAQ (reference sequence). This CDR3 contains 15 residues.

The CDR3 spells CASSHGGAAEQYF. In DNA, the CDR3 is TGTGCCAGCAGCCACGGGGGGGCGGCCGAGCAGTACTTC. The V and J genes are TRBV6-2 or TRBV6-3 and TRBJ2-7, with 8 bases aligning to TRBD2. The CDR3 is 13 residues long. V shed 6 bases and J 6 bases; nucleotides not matched to a gene: 7. Germline CDR1 is MNHEY and CDR2 is SVGEGT.

CDR3 nucleotides: TGTGCCAGCAGTTTACGGCTTGGGCAGATTGGGGTAACTGAAGCTTTCTTT. Its protein product is CASSLRLGQIGVTEAFF. V gene TRBV27 combines with J gene TRBJ1-1; D uncertain. This CDR3 comprises 17 residues. Germline values: CDR1 MNHEY, CDR2 SMNVEV (reference sequence). V dropped 2 bases and J dropped 5 bases, with 21 bases sitting between them.

The chain joins TRBV11-2 to TRBJ2-5; no firm D call. Between the trimmed V and J ends, which lost 5 bases and 7 bases, there was a span of 11 bases. Looked up from germline, CDR1 is SGHAT and CDR2 is FQNNGV. The CDR3 contains 12 residues. The CDR3 DNA is TGTGCCAGCAGCCGACTGGGTGGGACCCAGTACTTC. Translation: CASSRLGGTQYF.

The chain couples TRBV12-3 or TRBV12-4 to TRBJ1-2; tentative D call: TRBD1 (6 bases). This CDR3 is built from 13 residues. Trimming pared 6 bases from V and 7 bases from J, leaving 15 bases between. The CDR3 loop reads CASSPTGSRGYTF. Here the CDR3 DNA reads TGTGCCAGCAGCCCAACAGGGAGCCGTGGCTACACCTTC.

V usage is TRBV9 and J usage is TRBJ1-6; D is unresolved. V was shortened by 0 bases and J by 0 bases, with 4 bases between the two germline ends. Germline values: CDR1 SGDLS, CDR2 YYNGEE. CDR3 size: 15 residues. The CDR3 DNA reads as TGTGCCAGCAGCGTAGAAAGCTCCTATAATTCACCCCTCCACTTT. Protein sequence: CASSVESSYNSPLHF.

Written as DNA, the CDR3 is TGCGCCAGCAGCCAAGATGGCCGGGGAGAGGAAGCTTTCTTT. Translated: CASSQDGRGEEAFF. This chain links TRBV4-3 with TRBJ1-1; D is unresolved. Germline CDR1 and CDR2: LGHNA and YSLEER. The CDR3 loop spans 14 amino acids. V was trimmed by 0 bases and J by 8 bases, leaving 13 bases between them.

This chain joins TRBV4-3 and TRBJ1-3; D remains unclear. CDR3 length equals 15 residues. Germline V CDR1 and CDR2: LGHNA, YSLEER. Trimming pared 5 bases from V and 0 bases from J, leaving 11 bases between. The CDR3 coding sequence is TGCGCCAGCAGCACATTTCACGGCTCTGGAAACACCATATATTTT. The encoded protein is CASSTFHGSGNTIYF.

This clone turned up a few times. The chain employs TRBV18 and TRBJ1-3; D unclear. The V end was cut by 3 bases, the J end by 2 bases, with 11 bases between. CDR1 KGHSH and CDR2 LQKENI come from the germline V gene. This CDR3 comprises 15 residues. CDR3 in DNA: TGTGCCAGCTCACCGACCGACGATCCTGGAAACACCATATATTTT. Translating gives CASSPTDDPGNTIYF.

The chain links TRBV6-1 to TRBJ2-3; D possibly corresponds to TRBD2 (5 bases). The CDR3 totals 14 residues. V was shortened by 2 bases and J by 6 bases, with 12 bases between the two germline ends. CDR1 and CDR2 (germline): MNHNS, SASEGT. CDR3 in DNA: TGTGCCAGCAGTGAAAAAATTCGCGGGGATACGCAGTATTTT. This codes for CASSEKIRGDTQYF.

V gene TRBV7-2 combines with J gene TRBJ2-2, with 7 bases aligning to TRBD2. The CDR3 covers 16 residues. The J segment lost 8 bases and the V segment lost 4 bases, leaving 13 bases of the junction unmatched. Germline V gene lookup returns CDR1 SGHTA and CDR2 FQGNSA. CDR3 residues: CASSSLAVLQGGELFF. CDR3 coding DNA: TGTGCCAGCAGCTCCCTAGCGGTTCTCCAAGGGGGGGAGCTGTTTTTT.